Included here is one T cell receptor beta chain sequence, with context. The antigen is undetermined. Primers for the PCR totalled 60 Vbeta and 13 Jbeta. Repertoires were generated with immunoSEQ multiplex PCR, while TCRdb's copy carries only in-frame clones and drops some. The sample has around 130,000 clones; 70% to 80% are singletons. The entry originates in a study of cytomegalovirus exposure and HLA in healthy donors. Findings of the study overall: Sequencing artifact likely explains a cluster of highly shared sequence variants. Based on reports, TCR beta sequences accurately predicted HLA-A and HLA-B alleles for most subjects.

Germline V lookup: CDR1 GTSNPN, CDR2 SVGIG (reference sequence). V lost 2 bases and J lost 7; bases outside the gene matches: 4. The CDR3 runs 12 residues. This sequence joins TRBV30 and TRBJ1-2, with 7 bases aligning to TRBD1. Input material: PBMCs. This TCR was sampled from a man aged 25-45 years in good health and CMV-seronegative. Written as DNA, the CDR3 is TGTGCCTGGAGTCTGACAGGGCTTGGCTACACCTTC. This gives the protein CAWSLTGLGYTF.